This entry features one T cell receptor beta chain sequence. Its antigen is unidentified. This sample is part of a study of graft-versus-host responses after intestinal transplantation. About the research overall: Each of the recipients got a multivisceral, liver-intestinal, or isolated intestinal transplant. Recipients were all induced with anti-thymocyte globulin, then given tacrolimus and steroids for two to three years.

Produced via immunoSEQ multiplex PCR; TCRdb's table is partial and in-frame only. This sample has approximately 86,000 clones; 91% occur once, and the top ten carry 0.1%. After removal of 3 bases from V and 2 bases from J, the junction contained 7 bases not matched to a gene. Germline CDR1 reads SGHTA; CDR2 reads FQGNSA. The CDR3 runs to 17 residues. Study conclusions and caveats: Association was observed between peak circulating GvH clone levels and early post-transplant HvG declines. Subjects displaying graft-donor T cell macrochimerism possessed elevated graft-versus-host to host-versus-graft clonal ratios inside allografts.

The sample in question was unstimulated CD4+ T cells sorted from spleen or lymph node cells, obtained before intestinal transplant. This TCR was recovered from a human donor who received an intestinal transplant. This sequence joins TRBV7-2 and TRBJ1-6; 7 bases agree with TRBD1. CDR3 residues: CASSLGTAHAYNSPLHF. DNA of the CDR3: TGTGCCAGCAGCTTGGGGACAGCCCATGCCTATAATTCACCCCTCCACTTT.